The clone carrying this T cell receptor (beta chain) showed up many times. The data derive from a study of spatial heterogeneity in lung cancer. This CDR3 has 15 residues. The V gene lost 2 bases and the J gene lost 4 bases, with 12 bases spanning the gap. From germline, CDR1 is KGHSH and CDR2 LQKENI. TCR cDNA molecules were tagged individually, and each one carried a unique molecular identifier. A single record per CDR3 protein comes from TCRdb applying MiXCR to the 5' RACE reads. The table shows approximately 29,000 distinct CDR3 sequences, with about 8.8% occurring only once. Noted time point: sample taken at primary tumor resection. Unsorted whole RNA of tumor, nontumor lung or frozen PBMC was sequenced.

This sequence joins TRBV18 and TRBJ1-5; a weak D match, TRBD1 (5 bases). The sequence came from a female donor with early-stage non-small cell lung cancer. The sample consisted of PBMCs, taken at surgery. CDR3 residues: CASSPGGRGNQPQHF. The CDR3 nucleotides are TGTGCCAGCTCACCAGGGGGGAGGGGTAATCAGCCCCAGCATTTT.